The TCR beta chain under discussion was sequenced for a study of blood T cell repertoires in COVID-19. Study-wide context: COVID-19 samples collected from the United States, Italy and Spain covered acute and convalescent phases. T cells, B-cell-depleted T cells, or PBMCs supplied cDNA or gDNA.

Seattle participants joined during active infection and were tracked over time. Original methodology: Nucleated cell counts were estimated from reference gene primer amplification. TCRdb keeps only in-frame clones here, not all; method: immunoSEQ multiplex PCR. V, J and clone size derive from that table, while D and trimming were established from the DNA sequence. The sample holds under 95,000 clones; 70% to 90% are singletons and the top ten take roughly 9.6%. This clone was picked up one time. The CDR3 is 15 amino acids. With V trimmed by 0 bases and J by 4 bases, 2 bases remained unmatched. Germline loops: CDR1 KGHDR, CDR2 SFDVKD.

The genes are TRBV24-1 and TRBJ1-2; TRBD1 matches at 9 bases. Sequenced: peripheral blood. The source is a man in his fifties or sixties with COVID-19, enrolled during active disease. The CDR3 loop reads CATSDLGTGIYGYTF. Here the CDR3 DNA reads TGTGCCACCAGTGATTTGGGGACAGGGATCTATGGCTACACCTTC.